Listed below are T cell receptor beta chains from one sample, sequenced in a study of blood T cell repertoires in COVID-19. Generated by immunoSEQ multiplex PCR, the TCRdb table keeps only in-frame clones and is missing some. The sample has approximately 200,000 clones; roughly three quarters are singletons. The sequencing input was peripheral blood. The origin of the receptors is a woman older than 75 with COVID-19, enrolled during active disease. The CDR3 runs from the conserved cysteine through the conserved F or W. A D gene is named only where the DNA matches it firmly. Expanded clones are given a class, and other clones once, few, many or no size at all.

>NA|TRBJ1-1|TRBV3-1/TRBV3-2|NA
TGTGCCAGCAGCCAAGATCGTCCGGGTCGGGCTTTCTTT
CASSQDRPGRAFF
>NA|TRBJ1-3|TRBV7-8|NA
TGTGCCAGCAGCTTAGCTTTTCAGGGGCAGACGATCTCTGGAAACACCATATATTTT
CASSLAFQGQTISGNTIYF
>NA|TRBJ2-6|TRBV15|TRBD1
TGTGCCACCAGAGACGGGACAGGGCTCTCTGGGGCCAACGTCCTGACTTTC
CATRDGTGLSGANVLTF
>NA|TRBJ1-2|TRBV19|TRBD1
TGTGCCAGTAGTATAGTACAGGGGGCGCGTTCTCTTGGCTACACCTTC
CASSIVQGARSLGYTF
>NA|TRBJ2-7|TRBV4-1|NA
TGCGCCAGCAGCCCTGGAGCGGGTAGGTCCTACGAGCAGTACTTC
CASSPGAGRSYEQYF
>NA|TRBJ1-1|TRBV10-2|TRBD1
TGCGCCAGCAGTGACCGACAGGGGGCCGAAGCTTTCTTT
CASSDRQGAEAFF
>NA|TRBJ1-6|TRBV7-2|NA
TGTGCCAGCAGCTCCCCCCCGGGACTGACTGTTCGAGGAGCACCCCTCCACTTT
CASSSPPGLTVRGAPLHF
>NA|TRBJ2-1|TRBV20-1|TRBD2
TGCAGTGCTAGTGCTCGCGGGGGGGCCTACAATGAGCAGTTCTTC
CSASARGGAYNEQFF
>NA|TRBJ1-5|TRBV6-5|TRBD1
TGTGCCAGCAGCGGCGGGACAGATGGCAATCAGCCCCAGCATTTT
CASSGGTDGNQPQHF
>NA|TRBJ1-1|TRBV7-3|NA
TGTGCCAGCAGCACAGGGTCCACTGAAGCTTTCTTT
CASSTGSTEAFF
>NA|TRBJ1-2|TRBV6-1|NA
TGTGCCAGCAGTGAAATTAAAGGGCAGGGGACCTTC
CASSEIKGQGTF
>NA|TRBJ2-1|TRBV19|NA
TGTGCCAGTAGCCCCAATGGTGCGGGTCGCAATGAGCAGTTCTTC
CASSPNGAGRNEQFF
>NA|TRBJ2-1|TRBV11-3|TRBD2
TGTGCCAGCAGCTTTGGGCTAGCGGGAACCCTGAACAATGAGCAGTTCTTC
CASSFGLAGTLNNEQFF
>NA|TRBJ1-3|TRBV27|NA
TGTGCCAGCAGTTTATCTAGCGCAGGCTCTGGAAACACCATATATTTT
CASSLSSAGSGNTIYF
>NA|TRBJ2-3|TRBV4-1|NA
TGCGCCAGCAGCGGATGGACTTTTTTTGAAGCAGATACGCAGTATTTT
CASSGWTFFEADTQYF
>NA|TRBJ1-1|TRBV7-8|NA
TGTGCCAGCAGCCACGGGGGGAAGGGAACTGAAGCTTTCTTT
CASSHGGKGTEAFF
>few|TRBJ1-5|TRBV6-2/TRBV6-3|TRBD1
TGTGCCAGCAGCGGACAGGCTGTTCAGCCCCAGCATTTT
CASSGQAVQPQHF
>once|TRBJ2-2|TRBV11-3|TRBD1
TGTGCCAGCAGCTCCCCTCGGGACAGCGCGAACACCGGGGAGCTGTTTTTT
CASSSPRDSANTGELFF
>NA|TRBJ2-1|TRBV7-2|TRBD2
TGTGCCAGCAGCTTAAGCGGGGGCGTCTACAATGAGCAGTTCTTC
CASSLSGGVYNEQFF
>NA|TRBJ2-2|TRBV4-1|TRBD2
TGCGCCAGCAGCCAAGGGACTAGCGGGATAGACGGGGAGCTGTTTTTT
CASSQGTSGIDGELFF
>NA|TRBJ2-5|TRBV5-6|TRBD2
TGTGCCAGCAGCTCCCTGGACTATGCGGGGGGGAAAGAGACCCAGTACTTC
CASSSLDYAGGKETQYF
>NA|TRBJ1-5|TRBV24-1|TRBD1
TGTGCCACTGGACAGGGGGCCTATCAGCCCCAGCATTTT
CATGQGAYQPQHF
>NA|TRBJ2-7|TRBV2|TRBD1
TGTGCCAGCAGCAGACAGGGGGGAAGCTCCTACGAGCAGTACTTC
CASSRQGGSSYEQYF
>once|TRBJ1-1|TRBV2|NA
TGTGCCAGCAGTGTGGGCCCCGGGGGAAGGTCTGAAGCTTTCTTT
CASSVGPGGRSEAFF
>NA|TRBJ1-2|TRBV4-2|NA
TGTGCCAGCAGCCAAGTATCTAACCTCGCCTATGGCTACACCTTC
CASSQVSNLAYGYTF
>NA|TRBJ2-1|TRBV7-3|TRBD2
TGTGCCAGCAGCGAGACTAGCGGGGGGGAGAATGAGCAGTTCTTC
CASSETSGGENEQFF
>NA|TRBJ1-1|TRBV4-1|NA
TGCGCCAGCAGACAAACCTGGCTAGAGAACACTGAAGCTTTCTTT
CASRQTWLENTEAFF
>NA|TRBJ1-1|TRBV11-3|NA
TGTGCCAGCAGTTCCCAGGGGAGCTTGAACACTGAAGCTTTCTTT
CASSSQGSLNTEAFF
>few|TRBJ1-2|TRBV27|NA
TGTGCCAGCAGTTTAGGGACCTGGGGGCCCTATGGCTACACCTTC
CASSLGTWGPYGYTF